These 20 T cell receptor beta chains were all obtained from the same sample, sequenced in a study of molecular identifiers for immune sequencing clone quantification. TCRdb itself ran the PCR reads through MiXCR, one entry per CDR3 protein. The sample has about 630,000 distinct CDR3 sequences; about 25% are singletons. The sample comprised naive CD8+ T cells from blood, with Jurkat cell RNA spiked in. Stated subset: FACS-sorted CD8+CD4-CCR7+CD45RA+ naive T cells. These receptors came from a human donor in good health. Some libraries in this study had Jurkat cell RNA spiked in.

This chain uses TRBV20-1 with TRBJ2-7; D uncertain. Germline V gene sequence: CDR1 DFQATT, CDR2 SNEGSKA (reference sequence). The CDR3 totals 12 residues. The V and J ends lost 1 base and 5 bases respectively, with 9 bases between them. The CDR3 DNA reads TGCAGTGCTAGAGTGAGCTGGGACGAGCAGTACTTC. Its protein product is CSARVSWDEQYF.

This chain joins TRBV19 and TRBJ2-5, with D possibly matching TRBD1 (5 bases). Germline V gives CDR1 LNHDA, CDR2 SQIVND (reference sequence). The V end was cut by 3 bases, the J end by 3 bases, with 8 bases between. The CDR3 loop spans 13 amino acids. As DNA, the CDR3 is TGTGCCAGTAGTATGGGGCCAGAAGAGACCCAGTACTTC. Protein sequence: CASSMGPEETQYF.

The table lists this clonotype with a count of one. This could be a read error, since a much larger clone is one nucleotide away. The chain joins TRBV27 to TRBJ2-5; D is unclear. This CDR3 has 13 amino acids. With 5 bases removed from V and 9 bases from J, the gap between germline ends came to 16 bases. The germline V gene has CDR1 MNHEY and CDR2 SMNVEV (reference sequence). The CDR3 DNA reads TGTGCCAGCAGTCTACAACCATGGGTGTCCCAGTACTTC. This encodes CASSLQPWVSQYF.

The V gene is TRBV27, the J gene TRBJ2-1, with 14 positions matching TRBD2. Germline V lookup: CDR1 MNHEY, CDR2 SMNVEV (reference sequence). V gave up 6 bases and J gave up 4 bases; unmatched junction bases: 2. The CDR3 spans 15 residues. CDR3 region: CASRTSGRGYNEQFF. CDR3 DNA sequence: TGTGCCAGCAGGACTAGCGGGAGGGGTTACAATGAGCAGTTCTTC.

The chain has TRBV6-7 and TRBJ2-3, with D unresolved. TRBV6-7 is classed as an ORF, of uncertain function. The CDR3 totals 16 residues. V was clipped by 0 bases and J by 4 bases, with 14 bases between them. CDR3 in DNA: TGTGCCAGCAGTTACTCCTCCTGCCAGTGTGCAGATACGCAGTATTTT. As protein: CASSYSSCQCADTQYF.

This rearrangement joins TRBV19 to TRBJ2-3; the match to TRBD1 covers 9 bases. The CDR3 runs 17 residues. The V segment lost 6 bases and the J segment 2 bases; nucleotides outside the gene matches: 12. CDR1 is LNHDA, CDR2 SQIVND, per germline (reference sequence). The CDR3 sequence is CASRESTGTGNTDTQYF. In DNA form, the CDR3 reads TGTGCCAGTAGAGAGAGCACTGGGACAGGGAACACAGATACGCAGTATTTT.

This clonotype was detected many times. The chain uses TRBV6-5 and TRBJ2-5; D uncertain. CDR1 MNHEY and CDR2 SVGAGI come from the germline V gene. This CDR3 spans 15 amino acids. Trimming removed 0 bases from V and 0 bases from J, with 8 bases in between. In DNA form, the CDR3 reads TGTGCCAGCAGTTACTCGACGGCGTACCAAGAGACCCAGTACTTC. Its translation: CASSYSTAYQETQYF.

This clonotype appeared many times. V is TRBV4-1 and J is TRBJ2-1; maybe TRBD1 (5 bases). Germline CDR1 MGHRA, CDR2 YSYEKL. Trimming stripped 0 bases from V and 8 bases from J, with 14 bases between. This CDR3 has 15 residues. DNA of the CDR3: TGCGCCAGCAGCCAAGATAGTATGACAGAGGATGAGCAGTTCTTC. Translated, it gives CASSQDSMTEDEQFF.

In this sample, this clonotype turned up a few times. The chain combines TRBV28 with TRBJ1-3; D not certain. V was trimmed by 1 base and J by 0 bases, leaving 7 bases between them. CDR1 and CDR2 from the germline V gene are MDHEN and SYDVKM. This CDR3 has 15 residues. The CDR3, as DNA: TGTGCCAGCAGTTTATCCGCGAGCTCTGGAAACACCATATATTTT. Its protein is CASSLSASSGNTIYF.

On this clonotype itself: An end of the junction differs from the germline gene, which may be a read error. The rearrangement links TRBV28 to TRBJ2-5; 11 bases fit TRBD1. In germline, CDR1 is MDHEN, CDR2 SYDVKM. This CDR3 region has 16 residues. The CDR3 loop reads CASSPTDRGLQETQHF. DNA for the CDR3: TGTGCCAGTAGTCCTACGGACAGGGGGCTGCAAGAGACCCAGCACTTC.

This clonotype was observed at least ten times. The V call is TRBV19, the J call TRBJ2-2; D uncertain. The CDR3 extends over 14 amino acids. Germline V CDR1 and CDR2: LNHDA, SQIVND (reference sequence). V was clipped by 7 bases and J by 5 bases, with 14 bases between them. The CDR3 DNA is TGTGCCAGTAATAACGGTATCTGGACCGGGGAGCTGTTTTTT. Encoded protein: CASNNGIWTGELFF.

This chain joins TRBV20-1 and TRBJ2-1, with 13 bases matching TRBD2. The V and J ends lost 6 bases and 7 bases, in that order; junction bases with no gene match: 6. The CDR3 runs to 14 residues. In germline, CDR1 is DFQATT, CDR2 SNEGSKA (reference sequence). Here the CDR3 DNA reads TGCAGTGCAACCGGGACTAGCGGGGTTAATGAGCAGTTCTTC. This gives the protein CSATGTSGVNEQFF.

This clonotype has a handful of counts. J is TRBJ2-1 and V is TRBV7-9; 7 nucleotides line up with TRBD2. There are 13 residues in the CDR3. With V trimmed by 3 bases and J by 5 bases, 1 base remained unmatched. The germline V gene encodes CDR1 SEHNR and CDR2 FQNEAQ (reference sequence). The CDR3 DNA reads TGTGCCAGCAGCTTGGCGGGGGACAATGAGCAGTTCTTC. This encodes CASSLAGDNEQFF.

The chain combines TRBV2 with TRBJ1-1; D gene uncertain. This CDR3 has 11 residues. Germline loops: CDR1 SNHLY, CDR2 FYNNEI. The V end lost 6 bases, the J end lost 4 bases, and 6 bases lay between the germline ends. In DNA form, the CDR3 reads TGTGCCAGCAGGACAACCACTGAAGCTTTCTTT. This codes for CASRTTTEAFF.

This clonotype was counted at least ten times. The rearrangement uses TRBV5-6 and TRBJ1-5; no reliable D call. The CDR3 contains 20 residues. V was clipped by 5 bases and J by 4 bases, with 31 bases between them. Germline CDR1 is SGHDT and CDR2 is YYEEEE. Here the CDR3 DNA reads TGTGCCAGCAGACTCGTTGATGGCGCCGATTGGCCGAAAGGGAATCAGCCCCAGCATTTT. Its translation: CASRLVDGADWPKGNQPQHF.

A note on this clonotype: Sequence at one end of the junction differs from germline and may be a read error. V is TRBV5-3 and J is TRBJ2-7, with D maybe TRBD2 (7 bases). TRBV5-3 is an ORF; its function is uncertain. This CDR3 spans 18 amino acids. In nucleotides, the CDR3 is TGTGCCAGCAGCTTGGGAGGGACACCCCTAGTTCCCGGCTACGAGCAGTACTTC. This encodes CASSLGGTPLVPGYEQYF.

V is TRBV11-3 and J is TRBJ2-5, with 8 positions matching TRBD1. Germline V gene lookup returns CDR1 SGHNT and CDR2 YENEEA. V lost 5 bases, J lost 5 bases, and 7 bases stayed unmatched. CDR3 size: 14 residues. As DNA, the CDR3 is TGTGCCAGCAGCGCGACAGGGGTGGAGGAGACCCAGTACTTC. Translating it yields CASSATGVEETQYF.

In DNA, the CDR3 is TGTGCCAGTAGTTCCTGGACGGCGAACACTGAAGCTTTCTTT. Residues: CASSSWTANTEAFF. This chain connects TRBV19 to TRBJ1-1, with D hard to call. Germline lookup yields CDR1 LNHDA and CDR2 SQIVND (reference sequence). V was trimmed by 5 bases and J by 1 base, leaving 11 bases between them. The CDR3 sequence is 14 residues long.

This clonotype was seen more than once but under ten times. The genes are TRBV15 and TRBJ2-2; 8 bases map to TRBD1. The V gene's germline CDR1 is LNHNV and CDR2 YYDKDF (reference sequence). This CDR3 has 14 amino acids. V lost 0 bases to trimming and J lost 7 bases; unmatched junction nucleotides: 1. CDR3 DNA sequence: TGTGCCACCAGCAGAGACAGGGGGCACGGGGAGCTGTTTTTT. Its translation is CATSRDRGHGELFF.

To note about this clonotype: A much larger clone lies a single base off, so this may be a read error. This rearrangement joins TRBV11-2 to TRBJ2-1, with D unresolved. CDR1 and CDR2 from the germline V gene are SGHAT and FQNNGV. V was cut by 5 bases and J by 5 bases, with 16 bases left in between. The CDR3 is made up of 15 amino acids. The CDR3 protein is CASSPPEDANNEQFF. The CDR3 DNA reads TGTGCCAGCAGCCCCCCCGAGGATGCCAACAATGAGCAGTTCTTC.